Listed below are T cell receptor beta chains from one sample, sequenced in a study of blood T cells in healthy people across ages. TCRdb used MiXCR to reprocess the 5' RACE reads, holding one entry per CDR3 protein. Of about 1.5 million distinct CDR3 sequences in the sample, 40% to 45% were seen once. What was sequenced was blood. These receptors all come from a woman aged 18-30 years in good health. Both conserved end residues are part of each CDR3. The order of the fields is D gene, clone size, CDR3 length, J gene, V gene, CDR3 DNA, CDR3 protein. The D gene is left open where the match is weak. Clone size appears in some rows only: once, few, many, or a class for an expanded clone.

TRBD1 . 17 TRBJ1-1 TRBV7-2 TGTGCCAGCAGCTTGTTGGGAATGGACAGGAAGCCCACTGAAGCTTTCTTT CASSLLGMDRKPTEAFF
. . 13 TRBJ2-5 TRBV6-1 TGTGCCAGCAGTGGCCTGGTCGGAGAGACCCAGTACTTC CASSGLVGETQYF
. . 14 TRBJ1-1 TRBV5-1 TGCGCCAGCAGCACTGATCCAGGGACGTCGGATGCTTTCTTT CASSTDPGTSDAFF
. . 18 TRBJ2-1 TRBV6-1 TGTGCCAGCAGCAAACCTCCAGGAGGGCTAGCACCCTACAATGAGCAGTTCTTC CASSKPPGGLAPYNEQFF
. . 15 TRBJ2-1 TRBV28 TGTGCCAGCAGTTTATTGGGCAGGCCCGAGAATGAGCAGTTCTTC CASSLLGRPENEQFF
TRBD1 few 14 TRBJ2-4 TRBV20-1 TGCAGTGCTGCACAGGGGAGAGCCAAAAACATTCAGTACTTC CSAAQGRAKNIQYF
. . 15 TRBJ2-7 TRBV29-1 TGCAGCGTTGCCCTTATCGGGACGGAGTCCTCCGAGCAGTACTTC CSVALIGTESSEQYF
TRBD1 . 15 TRBJ1-2 TRBV6-6 TGTGCCAGCAGTCGACCTGGACAGGGGGCGGATGGCTACACCTTC CASSRPGQGADGYTF
. many 17 TRBJ2-5 TRBV10-1 TGCGCCAGCAGTGAGACGACGGTCCGCTCCTCGCAAGAGACCCAGTACTTC CASSETTVRSSQETQYF
. . 15 TRBJ2-7 TRBV9 TGTGCCAGCAGCGTAGAGCCCGGTCATGGCTACGAGCAGTACTTC CASSVEPGHGYEQYF
TRBD1 . 13 TRBJ1-6 TRBV20-1 TGCAGTGCTGAACAGGGGGAGGGTTCACCCCTCCACTTT CSAEQGEGSPLHF
TRBD2 . 14 TRBJ2-7 TRBV29-1 TGCAGCGCTGTTTTAACGGGGCGGGGGTACGAGCAGTACTTC CSAVLTGRGYEQYF
TRBD1 . 15 TRBJ2-4 TRBV20-1 TGCAGTGCTAGTGGGTGGGGGGACAGGGAGTTGGCTCAGTACTTC CSASGWGDRELAQYF
. few 15 TRBJ2-3 TRBV6-5 TGTGCCAGCAGACCCTGGGGGGGGCTAACAGATACGCAGTATTTT CASRPWGGLTDTQYF
TRBD2 . 14 TRBJ2-7 TRBV5-1 TGCGCCAGCACTGCCCCGGGACTAGCGAGCGAGCAGTACTTC CASTAPGLASEQYF
. . 13 TRBJ1-1 TRBV29-1 TGCAGCGAAGTCAGGGTTGGGAACCCTGAAGCTTTCTTT CSEVRVGNPEAFF
TRBD1 . 15 TRBJ2-4 TRBV5-1 TGCGCCAGCAGCGCGGGACAGGGGGCCAAAAACATTCAGTACTTC CASSAGQGAKNIQYF
TRBD1 few 13 TRBJ1-2 TRBV13 TGTGCCAGCAGCGTCGGGACAGGGGTACGCTACACCTTC CASSVGTGVRYTF
. . 16 TRBJ2-2 TRBV6-1 TGTGCCAGCAGGGCTCTTAAGGACAGTCCCAACGGGGAGCTGTTTTTT CASRALKDSPNGELFF
. . 15 TRBJ1-6 TRBV10-3 TGTGCCATCAGTGAGGCCGGCCCGGCCCAATCACCCCTCCACTTT CAISEAGPAQSPLHF
. . 13 TRBJ1-2 TRBV6-1 TGTGCCACCGTAAGGTACAGGGAAAACGACTACACCTTC CATVRYRENDYTF
TRBD1 few 12 TRBJ1-2 TRBV2 TGTGCCAGCAGGACAGGGGTGTATGGCTACACCTTC CASRTGVYGYTF
. few 15 TRBJ2-5 TRBV12-3/TRBV12-4 TGTGCCAGCGGGCAATTCAGGGGCATACAAGAGACCCAGTACTTC CASGQFRGIQETQYF
. . 11 TRBJ2-3 TRBV27 TGTGCCAACATGCACACAGATACGCAGTATTTT CANMHTDTQYF
TRBD2 . 14 TRBJ2-7 TRBV6-5 TGTGCCAGCAGTAGGACTAGCGGGAGCTTAAAGCAGTACTTC CASSRTSGSLKQYF
. few 13 TRBJ2-7 TRBV7-2 TGTGCCAGCAGCTTAATCAGGGTTGGTGAGCAGTACTTC CASSLIRVGEQYF
. few 15 TRBJ2-3 TRBV7-2 TGTGCCAGCAGCCGCCAGACTTTAAACACAGATACGCAGTATTTT CASSRQTLNTDTQYF
. few 12 TRBJ2-7 TRBV25-1 TGTGCCAGCAGTGTTGACTACTACGAGCAGTACTTC CASSVDYYEQYF
TRBD1 . 14 TRBJ1-2 TRBV20-1 TGCAGTGCTAGAGATGGGACAGGGGGCAATGGCTACACCTTC CSARDGTGGNGYTF
. many 13 TRBJ1-2 TRBV7-9 TGTGCCAGCAGCTTAGCGGCAGACTATGGCTACACCTTC CASSLAADYGYTF
TRBD2 few 18 TRBJ2-4 TRBV6-5 TGTGCCAGCAGTTACGGGCTAGCGGGATTCGTAGCCAAAAACATTCAGTACTTC CASSYGLAGFVAKNIQYF
. . 15 TRBJ1-5 TRBV10-3 TGTGCCTTCAGTGAGTTGGACAGACCCAATCAGCCCCAGCATTTT CAFSELDRPNQPQHF
. few 14 TRBJ1-1 TRBV9 TGTGCCAGCAGCGTAGGTTCAGGGAACACTGAAGCTTTCTTT CASSVGSGNTEAFF
. . 13 TRBJ2-7 TRBV19 TGTGCCAGTAGTATGCGCGGGCAGGGCGGGCAGTACTTC CASSMRGQGGQYF
TRBD1 . 14 TRBJ1-2 TRBV12-3/TRBV12-4 TGTGCCAGCAGTGTAAAGGGGGCCAGCTATGGCTACACCTTC CASSVKGASYGYTF
. . 14 TRBJ2-5 TRBV7-2 TGTGCCAGCAGCCTCCATCATAGGGACGAGACCCAGTACTTC CASSLHHRDETQYF
. . 14 TRBJ1-1 TRBV20-1 TGCAGTGCTTCCTGGACAGAAAGGAGAACTGAAGCTTTCTTT CSASWTERRTEAFF
. . 15 TRBJ2-1 TRBV4-3 TGCGCCAGCAGCCAGGCCGGGAGAGGGTACAATGAGCAGTTCTTC CASSQAGRGYNEQFF
TRBD2 . 13 TRBJ2-1 TRBV7-2 TGTGCCAGCAGCCCAGGACTAGCGGGCCCCCAGTTCTTC CASSPGLAGPQFF
TRBD1 . 16 TRBJ2-3 TRBV18 TGTGCCAGCTCATCCAGACAGGGGGCCTATACAGATACGCAGTATTTT CASSSRQGAYTDTQYF
. . 16 TRBJ1-4 TRBV29-1 TGCAGCGTTGAACTGGTCGGGAGTGCAACTAATGAAAAACTGTTTTTT CSVELVGSATNEKLFF
TRBD1 . 15 TRBJ1-5 TRBV2 TGTGCCAGCAGGGCCACACAGGGGGCCATTCAGCCCCAGCATTTT CASRATQGAIQPQHF
. . 14 TRBJ2-5 TRBV7-2 TGTGCCAGCACCGGGGGGCAGGGGTTAGAGACCCAGTACTTC CASTGGQGLETQYF
. many 14 TRBJ2-3 TRBV12-3/TRBV12-4 TGTGCCAGCACCACGACTCATAACACAGATACGCAGTATTTT CASTTTHNTDTQYF
TRBD1 once 11 TRBJ2-1 TRBV20-1 TGCAGTGCTACCCGGACAGGGGGGATGTTCTTC CSATRTGGMFF
TRBD1 few 15 TRBJ1-5 TRBV20-1 TGCAGTGCTAGGAAGGGGGCCGGGAGCAATCAGCCCCAGCATTTT CSARKGAGSNQPQHF
TRBD2 . 16 TRBJ2-3 TRBV5-1 TGCGCCAGCAGCTTCTTTGGTGGACTAGCGGAGGCTACGCAGTATTTT CASSFFGGLAEATQYF
TRBD1 . 15 TRBJ1-2 TRBV9 TGTGCCAGCAGCGAACCGGGGACAGGGGCTTATGGCTACACCTTC CASSEPGTGAYGYTF
. . 15 TRBJ1-5 TRBV29-1 TGCAGCGTTTCCATAGGACAGAATAGCAATCAGCCCCGGCATTTT CSVSIGQNSNQPRHF
TRBD2 . 13 TRBJ2-3 TRBV7-2 TGTGCCAGCAGCACCACTAGCGGGGATACGCAGTATTTT CASSTTSGDTQYF
. few 15 TRBJ2-3 TRBV5-5 TGTGCCAGCAGCTTATCGACGGTGACCACAGATACGCAGTATTTT CASSLSTVTTDTQYF